Below, 6 T cell receptor beta chains from the same sample are listed, as sequenced in a study of blood T cell repertoires in COVID-19. Data came from immunoSEQ multiplex PCR; TCRdb stores just in-frame clones and leaves some out. This sample yields about 190,000 clones, of which about 90% are seen a single time; about 0.59% belongs to the top ten. Sequencing used peripheral blood. Receptors originate from a man aged 50-59 years with acute or convalescent COVID-19.

This chain joins TRBV5-4 and TRBJ1-2, with 10 positions matching TRBD1. The J segment lost 7 bases and the V segment lost 5 bases, leaving 11 bases of the junction unmatched. Germline CDR1 SGHNT, CDR2 YYREEE (reference sequence). The CDR3 is 15 amino acids. CDR3 DNA: TGTGCCAGCAGAGGGACAGGGGACATCCCGGTTGGCTACACCTTC. As protein: CASRGTGDIPVGYTF.

The chain couples TRBV9 to TRBJ1-4, with D tentatively TRBD1 (5 bases). This CDR3 spans 16 amino acids. Trimming took 3 bases from V and 8 from J, leaving 20 bases between them. The V gene's germline CDR1 is SGDLS and CDR2 YYNGEE. CDR3 nucleotides: TGTGCCAGCAGCGCGGGACTCGGGCCCATGGGGGAAAAACTGTTTTTT. Translating it yields CASSAGLGPMGEKLFF. Drawing the rest from reference TRBV9 and TRBJ1-4, the complete variable domain is DSGVTQTPKHLITATGQRVTLRCSPRSGDLSVYWYQQSLDQGLQFLIQYYNGEERAKGNILERFSAQQFPDLHSELNLSSLELGDSALYFCASSAGLGPMGEKLFFGSGTQLSVL.

This clone was recorded once. The CDR3 protein is CATSDSTGGSYGYTF. The CDR3 nucleotides are TGTGCCACCAGTGATTCAACAGGGGGCAGCTATGGCTACACCTTC. This chain joins TRBV24-1 and TRBJ1-2; 9 nucleotides line up with TRBD1. This CDR3 is 15 amino acids long. Germline V gene lookup returns CDR1 KGHDR and CDR2 SFDVKD. The V segment lost 2 bases and the J segment 4 bases; nucleotides outside the gene matches: 4.

The CDR3 nucleotides read TGTGCCAGCAGCTTAGCCCCGGGCCTGACTAGCGGGGGCCCGTGGGATCCGTTCTTC. Protein: CASSLAPGLTSGGPWDPFF. The chain is built from TRBV7-2 and TRBJ2-1; 12 bases agree with TRBD2. Germline CDR1 and CDR2: SGHTA and FQGNSA. Unmatched junction bases numbered 21, after V lost 0 bases and J lost 15 bases. The CDR3 covers 19 residues.

J is TRBJ2-6 and V is TRBV27; D is unclear. Germline assignment: CDR1 MNHEY and CDR2 SMNVEV (reference sequence). V lost 2 bases, J lost 0 bases, and 5 bases lay in between. The CDR3 totals 15 residues. This chain's CDR3 is CASSLAGSGANVLTF. CDR3 sequence (DNA): TGTGCCAGCAGTTTAGCCGGCTCTGGGGCCAACGTCCTGACTTTC.

This clone has only one observation. The genes are TRBV7-2 and TRBJ1-1; D is possibly TRBD1 (6 bases). In germline, CDR1 is SGHTA, CDR2 FQGNSA. This CDR3 has 15 residues. V was pared by 2 bases and J by 1 base, with 11 bases between. CDR3 nucleotide sequence: TGTGCCAGCAGCTTACATCACAGGGAGAACACTGAAGCTTTCTTT. Protein: CASSLHHRENTEAFF.